The 25 T cell receptor beta chains below come from one sample, sequenced in a study of blood T cell repertoires in COVID-19. Libraries were prepared by immunoSEQ multiplex PCR; TCRdb keeps only in-frame clonotypes and omits some of them. The data contain some 74,000 clones, roughly three quarters of them singletons. Sequenced material: peripheral blood. The receptor source for this set is a human donor in a cohort sampled during active COVID-19.

V gene TRBV5-4 combines with J gene TRBJ1-6, with no clear D. The CDR3 has 15 residues. V dropped 2 bases and J dropped 0 bases, with 6 bases sitting between them. Germline assignment: CDR1 SGHNT and CDR2 YYREEE (reference sequence). This CDR3 reads CASSLRDSYNSPLHF. The DNA of the CDR3 is TGTGCCAGCAGCTTACGGGACTCCTATAATTCACCCCTCCACTTT. Full variable domain (outside the CDR3, taken from reference TRBV5-4 and TRBJ1-6): ETGVTQSPTHLIKTRGQQVTLRCSSQSGHNTVSWYQQALGQGPQFIFQYYREEENGRGNFPPRFSGLQFPNYSSELNVNALELDDSALYLCASSLRDSYNSPLHFGNGTRLTVT.

The chain combines TRBV7-6 with TRBJ2-7; 13 bases are a match to TRBD2. Germline values: CDR1 SGHVS, CDR2 FNYEAQ. This CDR3 comprises 17 residues. Trimming cost V 5 bases and J 4 bases; bases outside gene matches: 11. As DNA, the CDR3 is TGTGCCAGCAGCCCCATTCAGGGACTAGCGGGGCTTTACGAGCAGTACGTC. Its translation: CASSPIQGLAGLYEQYV.

V usage is TRBV5-6 and J usage is TRBJ2-7; 10 nucleotides agree with TRBD2. There are 16 residues in the CDR3. Germline trimming cut 5 bases from V and 0 bases from J; bases unmatched to any gene: 8. Germline V gene lookup returns CDR1 SGHDT and CDR2 YYEEEE. CDR3 in amino acids: CASRRGTSVTSYEQYV. The CDR3 nucleotides are TGTGCCAGCAGGAGGGGGACTAGCGTGACCTCCTACGAGCAGTACGTC.

J is TRBJ2-6 and V is TRBV5-4, with 7 bases lining up with TRBD1. The CDR3 is 14 residues long. Germline trimming cut 2 bases from V and 9 bases from J; bases unmatched to any gene: 5. Germline V gene data show CDR1 as SGHNT and CDR2 as YYREEE (reference sequence). CDR3 nucleotides: TGTGCCAGCAGCTTCACAGGGGTGGACAACGTCCTGACTTTC. The encoded protein is CASSFTGVDNVLTF.

The gene calls are TRBV28 and TRBJ1-4; 7 nucleotides match TRBD1. The CDR3 runs 13 residues. The V gene end was trimmed by 5 bases and the J gene end by 7 bases; junction bases not matched to a gene: 4. CDR1 is MDHEN and CDR2 is SYDVKM in the germline V gene. The CDR3 nucleotides read TGTGCCAGCAGTCGACAGGGAGGTGAAAAACTGTTTTTT. Translated, it gives CASSRQGGEKLFF.

The V and J genes are TRBV28 and TRBJ1-2; 7 bases map to TRBD1. V gave up 7 bases and J gave up 7 bases; unmatched junction bases: 12. This CDR3 contains 14 residues. The germline V gene has CDR1 MDHEN and CDR2 SYDVKM. The CDR3 DNA reads as TGTGCCAGCAAGGACAGGTCCGGGCCTACTGGCTACACCTTC. Protein product: CASKDRSGPTGYTF.

This clone was found once. The V and J genes are TRBV19 and TRBJ2-3, with D maybe TRBD2 (5 bases). Trimming took 7 bases from V and 2 from J, leaving 13 bases between them. Germline assignment: CDR1 LNHDA and CDR2 SQIVND (reference sequence). This CDR3 is 14 amino acids long. DNA for the CDR3: TGTGCCAGTATTAATGCGGGTTCCACAGATACGCAGTATTTT. Its translation: CASINAGSTDTQYF.

The V gene is TRBV2, the J gene TRBJ2-2; 7 bases are a match to TRBD2. After removal of 6 bases from V and 6 bases from J, the junction contained 7 bases not matched to a gene. The CDR3 has 14 residues. Germline CDR1 SNHLY, CDR2 FYNNEI. The CDR3 bases are TGTGCCAGCAGGAAGGGAGGGGCGGCCGGGGAGCTGTTTTTT. It is translated as CASRKGGAAGELFF.

V gene TRBV28 combines with J gene TRBJ1-6, with D tentatively TRBD1 (5 bases). V gave up 7 bases and J gave up 5 bases, with 15 bases separating them. Germline V gene sequence: CDR1 MDHEN, CDR2 SYDVKM. The CDR3 consists of 15 residues. The CDR3 region has the DNA TGTGCCAGCACTCCCGCGGGGCGGAATAATTCACCCCTCCACTTT. Translating it yields CASTPAGRNNSPLHF.

The genes are TRBV5-1 and TRBJ2-6, with D hard to call. V was trimmed by 3 bases and J by 3 bases, leaving 13 bases between them. Germline values: CDR1 SGHRS, CDR2 YFSETQ. The CDR3 covers 16 residues. CDR3 sequence reads: CASSSDWSSGANVLTF. The CDR3 DNA follows: TGCGCCAGCAGCTCCGATTGGTCCAGTGGGGCCAACGTCCTGACTTTC.

J is TRBJ1-2 and V is TRBV14; TRBD1 might be the D (6 bases). The V end lost 1 base, the J end lost 8 bases, and 11 bases lay between the germline ends. The CDR3 consists of 13 residues. From germline, CDR1 is SGHDN and CDR2 FVKESK. The CDR3 is CASSQVRGGGYTF. As DNA, the CDR3 is TGTGCCAGCAGCCAAGTCAGGGGTGGAGGCTACACCTTC.

V usage is TRBV5-1 and J usage is TRBJ2-5; D gene unclear. The CDR3 consists of 14 residues. V lost 0 bases and J 5 bases, leaving 11 bases between the germline ends. In germline, CDR1 is SGHRS, CDR2 YFSETQ. The CDR3 protein is CASSLGPMGETQYF. In DNA form, the CDR3 reads TGCGCCAGCAGCTTGGGACCCATGGGCGAGACCCAGTACTTC.

The J gene is TRBJ2-1, the V gene TRBV3-1 (or the pseudogene TRBV3-2), with 8 bases matching TRBD2. Germline V gives CDR1 LGHDT, CDR2 YNNKEL (reference sequence). V lost 1 base to trimming and J lost 7 bases; unmatched junction nucleotides: 3. CDR3 length equals 14 residues. The CDR3 region has the DNA TGTGCCAGCAGCCAAGTCTCTAGCGGGAATGAGCAGTTCTTC. Its translation is CASSQVSSGNEQFF.

This sequence joins TRBV5-6 and TRBJ1-1; D perhaps matches TRBD1 (5 bases). With 2 bases removed from V and 7 bases from J, the gap between germline ends came to 9 bases. Germline values: CDR1 SGHDT, CDR2 YYEEEE. This CDR3 comprises 12 residues. CDR3 DNA sequence: TGTGCCAGCAGCTTAAGAACAGGTGAAGCTTTCTTT. Its translation is CASSLRTGEAFF.

This clone was counted a single time. The rearrangement links TRBV5-6 to TRBJ2-6, with 9 bases aligning to TRBD1. V lost 4 bases to trimming and J lost 2 bases; unmatched junction nucleotides: 1. Looked up from germline, CDR1 is SGHDT and CDR2 is YYEEEE. The CDR3 spans 15 residues. This CDR3 reads CASSTGGPGANVLTF. For the CDR3, the DNA is TGTGCCAGCAGCACAGGGGGCCCTGGGGCCAACGTCCTGACTTTC. Supplemented by reference TRBV5-6 and TRBJ2-6, the full variable domain reads DAGVTQSPTHLIKTRGQQVTLRCSPKSGHDTVSWYQQALGQGPQFIFQYYEEEERQRGNFPDRFSGHQFPNYSSELNVNALLLGDSALYLCASSTGGPGANVLTFGAGSRLTVL.

The rearrangement uses TRBV21-1 and TRBJ2-7; TRBD1 is the table's D call and was not checked against the DNA. TRBV21-1 is termed a pseudogene. CDR3 length: 15 residues. CDR3 residues: CASSTPASTGAEQYV. In DNA, the CDR3 is TGTGCCAGCAGCACGCCAGCCTCGACAGGGGCCGAGCAGTACGTC.

The V and J genes are TRBV4-2 and TRBJ1-6, with D perhaps matching TRBD1 (6 bases). The V end was cut by 1 base, the J end by 7 bases, with 23 bases between. Germline V gene data show CDR1 as LGHNA and CDR2 as YNFKEQ. This CDR3 has 19 amino acids. The CDR3 sequence: CASSQAQKGRGQSNSPLHF. The CDR3 DNA reads TGTGCCAGCAGCCAAGCTCAAAAAGGAAGGGGACAATCAAATTCACCCCTCCACTTT.

This clone has more than one count but fewer than ten. V gene TRBV5-1 combines with J gene TRBJ1-1, with D maybe TRBD1 (6 bases). Germline CDR1 and CDR2: SGHRS and YFSETQ. The V and J ends lost 0 bases and 1 base respectively, with 10 bases between them. The CDR3 sequence is 15 residues long. CDR3 amino acids: CASSLEDRWNTEAFF. In nucleotides, the CDR3 is TGCGCCAGCAGCTTGGAAGACAGGTGGAACACTGAAGCTTTCTTT. Complete variable domain (other parts from reference TRBV5-1 and TRBJ1-1): KAGVTQTPRYLIKTRGQQVTLSCSPISGHRSVSWYQQTPGQGLQFLFEYFSETQRNKGNFPGRFSGRQFSNSRSEMNVSTLELGDSALYLCASSLEDRWNTEAFFGQGTRLTVV.

This clone was picked up one time. This rearrangement joins TRBV5-1 to TRBJ1-1; 7 bases align to TRBD1. The CDR3 contains 15 residues. Germline V gene data show CDR1 as SGHRS and CDR2 as YFSETQ. V was clipped by 7 bases and J by 0 bases; unmatched bases: 9. CDR3 sequence: CASQGQASMNTEAFF. CDR3 sequence (DNA): TGCGCCAGCCAAGGACAGGCATCCATGAACACTGAAGCTTTCTTT.

The gene calls are TRBV28 and TRBJ1-1; no definite D call. The length of the CDR3 is 16 residues. Germline V gene lookup returns CDR1 MDHEN and CDR2 SYDVKM. The germline V and J ends were trimmed by 5 bases and 1 base, with 17 bases remaining between them. The CDR3 DNA reads as TGTGCCAGCAGTCCCCACGGAGTAAGATCGAACACTGAAGCTTTCTTT. The encoded protein is CASSPHGVRSNTEAFF.

A few counts support this clone. The chain has TRBV7-2 and TRBJ2-7; D may be TRBD2 (5 bases). The germline gives CDR1 SGHTA, CDR2 FQGNSA. Trimming took off 5 bases at V and 4 bases at J, with 12 bases between the two ends. The CDR3 runs to 13 residues. This CDR3 is CASSEGPSYEQYV. The CDR3 coding sequence is TGTGCCAGCAGCGAGGGCCCCTCATACGAGCAGTACGTC.

In the case of this clone: At one boundary the junction diverges from the germline segment, which might be a read error. V gene TRBV9 combines with J gene TRBJ2-3; TRBD2 agrees at 7 bases. Per the germline V gene, CDR1 is SGDLS and CDR2 is YYNGEE. The CDR3 consists of 18 residues. CDR3 protein: CASSVAEGGGLSRDTQYF. CDR3 nucleotide sequence: TGTGCCAGCAGCGTAGCAGAAGGCGGGGGTTTAAGCAGAGATACGCAGTATTTT.

The V call is TRBV12-3 or TRBV12-4, the J call TRBJ1-6, with 8 bases identical to TRBD1. The CDR3 runs to 13 residues. V shed 5 bases and J 10 bases; nucleotides not matched to a gene: 4. The DNA of the CDR3 is TGTGCCAGCAGTCGTCAGGGGGCCTCACCCCTCCACTTT. The encoded protein is CASSRQGASPLHF.

J is TRBJ1-6 and V is TRBV18, with D perhaps TRBD1 (5 bases). The CDR3 is 14 residues long. V dropped 5 bases and J dropped 4 bases, with 9 bases sitting between them. Per the germline V gene, CDR1 is KGHSH and CDR2 is LQKENI. CDR3 region: CASSTQGYNSPLHF. The DNA for the CDR3 is TGTGCCAGCTCAACCCAGGGTTATAATTCACCCCTCCACTTT.

The CDR3 here is CASSSGVDTGELFF. DNA for the CDR3: TGTGCCAGCAGCTCAGGGGTCGACACCGGGGAGCTGTTTTTT. The rearrangement links TRBV7-2 to TRBJ2-2; a weak D match, TRBD1 (6 bases). Trimming took off 4 bases at V and 3 bases at J, with 9 bases between the two ends. The CDR3 has 14 residues. Germline loops: CDR1 SGHTA, CDR2 FQGNSA.